Listed below are T cell receptor beta chains from one sample, sequenced in a study of blood T cell repertoires in COVID-19. Using immunoSEQ multiplex PCR, the repertoire was profiled, and TCRdb retains in-frame clones only, with some absent. The data hold 300,000 to 400,000 clones, with around 87% observed a single time. Sequencing was performed on PBMCs or T cells enriched from blood (not recorded which). The receptor source for this set is a man between 18 and 35 years old who had recovered from COVID-19. The CDR3 runs from the conserved cysteine through the conserved F or W. A D gene is named only where the DNA matches it firmly. Clone size is stated in some rows and not others, as once, few, many or a class when expanded.

cdr3_aa: CSAREYEQYF
cdr3_nt: TGCAGTGCCCGGGAATACGAGCAGTACTTC
clone_size: .
v_call: TRBV20-1
j_call: TRBJ2-7
d_call: .

cdr3_aa: CASSYRPGVGETQYF
cdr3_nt: TGCGCCAGCAGCTACCGACCCGGGGTTGGGGAGACCCAGTACTTC
clone_size: .
v_call: TRBV5-1
j_call: TRBJ2-5
d_call: .

cdr3_aa: CASNAGNTEAFF
cdr3_nt: TGTGCCAGCAACGCAGGGAACACTGAAGCTTTCTTT
clone_size: .
v_call: TRBV3-1/TRBV3-2
j_call: TRBJ1-1
d_call: .

cdr3_aa: CASSPVDREVTEAFF
cdr3_nt: TGTGCCAGCAGCCCGGTGGACAGGGAGGTCACTGAAGCTTTCTTT
clone_size: .
v_call: TRBV3-1/TRBV3-2
j_call: TRBJ1-1
d_call: TRBD1

cdr3_aa: CASSLVWTLIDTEAFF
cdr3_nt: TGTGCCAGCAGCTTAGTGTGGACTCTGATCGACACTGAAGCTTTCTTT
clone_size: .
v_call: TRBV7-2
j_call: TRBJ1-1
d_call: .

cdr3_aa: CASSRTGAGNTIYF
cdr3_nt: TGTGCCAGCAGTAGAACCGGGGCTGGAAACACCATATATTTT
clone_size: .
v_call: TRBV6-5
j_call: TRBJ1-3
d_call: .

cdr3_aa: CASSLDRGLGNNEQFF
cdr3_nt: TGTGCCAGCAGCTTAGACCGGGGACTAGGAAACAATGAGCAGTTCTTC
clone_size: .
v_call: TRBV11-2
j_call: TRBJ2-1
d_call: TRBD2

cdr3_aa: CASSLSSYEQYF
cdr3_nt: TGTGCCAGCTCACTCTCCTCCTACGAGCAGTACTTC
clone_size: .
v_call: TRBV18
j_call: TRBJ2-7
d_call: .

cdr3_aa: CASSVGRSPGYGYTF
cdr3_nt: TGTGCCAGCAGCGTAGGTCGGTCGCCTGGCTATGGCTACACCTTC
clone_size: .
v_call: TRBV9
j_call: TRBJ1-2
d_call: .

cdr3_aa: CASSYPGQGYNEQFF
cdr3_nt: TGTGCCAGCAGTTATCCGGGACAGGGGTATAATGAGCAGTTCTTC
clone_size: .
v_call: TRBV5-4
j_call: TRBJ2-1
d_call: TRBD1

cdr3_aa: CAITVTGAAEQFF
cdr3_nt: TGTGCCATCACCGTAACTGGGGCGGCTGAGCAGTTCTTC
clone_size: .
v_call: TRBV10-3
j_call: TRBJ2-1
d_call: .

cdr3_aa: CASSQQGTDTQYF
cdr3_nt: TGTGCCAGCAGCCAACAGGGCACAGATACGCAGTATTTT
clone_size: .
v_call: TRBV3-1/TRBV3-2
j_call: TRBJ2-3
d_call: .

cdr3_aa: CASSDISGNTIYF
cdr3_nt: TGTGCCAGCAGTGACATCTCTGGAAACACCATATATTTT
clone_size: .
v_call: TRBV12-3/TRBV12-4
j_call: TRBJ1-3
d_call: .

cdr3_aa: CASSLTLTGALFGYTF
cdr3_nt: TGTGCCAGCAGCTTAACATTGACAGGGGCGTTATTTGGCTACACCTTC
clone_size: .
v_call: TRBV13
j_call: TRBJ1-2
d_call: TRBD1

cdr3_aa: CASSQTGGFDNTQYF
cdr3_nt: TGTGCCAGCAGCCAAACAGGGGGTTTCGACAATACGCAGTATTTT
clone_size: .
v_call: TRBV5-4
j_call: TRBJ2-3
d_call: TRBD1

cdr3_aa: CASLPGQRFGYTF
cdr3_nt: TGTGCCAGCCTACCGGGACAGCGATTTGGCTACACCTTC
clone_size: once
v_call: TRBV28
j_call: TRBJ1-2
d_call: TRBD1

cdr3_aa: CASSLDQESEAFF
cdr3_nt: TGTGCCAGCAGCTTAGATCAGGAAAGTGAAGCTTTCTTT
clone_size: .
v_call: TRBV11-1
j_call: TRBJ1-1
d_call: .

cdr3_aa: CASSYSPGAYEQYF
cdr3_nt: TGTGCCAGCAGTTACTCGCCAGGCGCCTACGAGCAGTACTTC
clone_size: .
v_call: TRBV6-5
j_call: TRBJ2-7
d_call: .

cdr3_aa: CASSLVTSGFYEQYF
cdr3_nt: TGTGCCAGCAGCTTAGTTACTAGCGGCTTCTACGAGCAGTACTTC
clone_size: .
v_call: TRBV7-9
j_call: TRBJ2-7
d_call: TRBD2

cdr3_aa: CASSLGGLAGSSYEQYF
cdr3_nt: TGTGCCAGCAGCTTGGGGGGACTAGCGGGGAGCTCCTACGAGCAGTACTTC
clone_size: once
v_call: TRBV7-8
j_call: TRBJ2-7
d_call: TRBD2

cdr3_aa: CASSSVATDTQYF
cdr3_nt: TGTGCCAGCTCGAGCGTAGCCACAGATACGCAGTATTTT
clone_size: .
v_call: TRBV3-1/TRBV3-2
j_call: TRBJ2-3
d_call: .

cdr3_aa: CASSVAGGAVGEQFF
cdr3_nt: TGTGCCAGCAGCGTGGCGGGGGGAGCGGTTGGTGAGCAGTTCTTC
clone_size: .
v_call: TRBV9
j_call: TRBJ2-1
d_call: TRBD2

cdr3_aa: CASSLQRLAGDNEQFF
cdr3_nt: TGTGCCAGCAGCTTACAGAGACTAGCGGGAGACAATGAGCAGTTCTTC
clone_size: .
v_call: TRBV7-9
j_call: TRBJ2-1
d_call: TRBD2

cdr3_aa: CSVEGLEIAEAFF
cdr3_nt: TGCAGCGTTGAAGGACTCGAGATCGCTGAAGCTTTCTTT
clone_size: .
v_call: TRBV29-1
j_call: TRBJ1-1
d_call: .

cdr3_aa: CASSGYRGQGNQPQHF
cdr3_nt: TGTGCCAGTAGTGGGTACAGGGGGCAGGGCAATCAGCCCCAGCATTTT
clone_size: .
v_call: TRBV19
j_call: TRBJ1-5
d_call: TRBD1

cdr3_aa: CASSEASRGSGYTF
cdr3_nt: TGCGCCAGCAGCGAGGCGAGCAGGGGGTCTGGCTACACCTTC
clone_size: .
v_call: TRBV4-3
j_call: TRBJ1-2
d_call: TRBD1

cdr3_aa: CASSLVGTDLYGYTF
cdr3_nt: TGTGCCAGCAGCTTAGTCGGGACAGACCTCTATGGCTACACCTTC
clone_size: .
v_call: TRBV7-2
j_call: TRBJ1-2
d_call: TRBD1

cdr3_aa: CASSHRRRANIQYF
cdr3_nt: TGTGCCAGCAGCCACCGCCGGCGGGCAAACATTCAGTACTTC
clone_size: .
v_call: TRBV3-1/TRBV3-2
j_call: TRBJ2-4
d_call: .

cdr3_aa: CASLSNRNTEAFF
cdr3_nt: TGTGCCAGTCTTTCAAACAGGAACACTGAAGCTTTCTTT
clone_size: .
v_call: TRBV6-5
j_call: TRBJ1-1
d_call: .

cdr3_aa: CASSLVGTENYGYTF
cdr3_nt: TGTGCCAGCAGCTTAGTAGGGACAGAAAACTATGGCTACACCTTC
clone_size: .
v_call: TRBV7-9
j_call: TRBJ1-2
d_call: TRBD1

cdr3_aa: CASSILGQGFGEQYF
cdr3_nt: TGTGCCAGTAGTATTCTTGGACAGGGGTTCGGCGAGCAGTACTTC
clone_size: .
v_call: TRBV19
j_call: TRBJ2-7
d_call: TRBD1

cdr3_aa: CASSLTGRNEKLFF
cdr3_nt: TGTGCCAGCAGCTTGACAGGGAGAAATGAAAAACTGTTTTTT
clone_size: .
v_call: TRBV7-9
j_call: TRBJ1-4
d_call: TRBD1

cdr3_aa: CSAFGNLGHLF
cdr3_nt: TGCAGTGCTTTTGGCAACCTCGGACACCTTTTT
clone_size: few
v_call: TRBV20-1
j_call: TRBJ1-4
d_call: .

cdr3_aa: CASSQTGYNQPQHF
cdr3_nt: TGTGCCAGCAGCCAAACAGGATACAATCAGCCCCAGCATTTT
clone_size: .
v_call: TRBV3-1/TRBV3-2
j_call: TRBJ1-5
d_call: .

cdr3_aa: CASSHRQGQDQPQHF
cdr3_nt: TGTGCCAGCTCACACCGACAGGGGCAGGATCAGCCCCAGCATTTT
clone_size: once
v_call: TRBV18
j_call: TRBJ1-5
d_call: TRBD1

cdr3_aa: CASSLGTGALDTQYF
cdr3_nt: TGTGCCAGCAGCCTCGGGACAGGGGCTTTAGATACGCAGTATTTT
clone_size: .
v_call: TRBV28
j_call: TRBJ2-3
d_call: TRBD1

cdr3_aa: CASSKTGANEQFF
cdr3_nt: TGTGCCAGCAGCAAAACAGGGGCGAATGAGCAGTTCTTC
clone_size: .
v_call: TRBV5-5
j_call: TRBJ2-1
d_call: TRBD1

cdr3_aa: CASSPILLAANQETQYF
cdr3_nt: TGTGCCAGCTCACCAATATTACTAGCGGCAAACCAAGAGACCCAGTACTTC
clone_size: .
v_call: TRBV18
j_call: TRBJ2-5
d_call: TRBD2

cdr3_aa: CSASIGQGLPGEQYF
cdr3_nt: TGCAGTGCTAGTATAGGACAGGGTCTTCCAGGCGAGCAGTACTTC
clone_size: .
v_call: TRBV20-1
j_call: TRBJ2-7
d_call: TRBD1

cdr3_aa: CAILRGPGTGELFF
cdr3_nt: TGTGCCATCCTTAGGGGGCCGGGCACCGGGGAGCTGTTTTTT
clone_size: once
v_call: TRBV10-3
j_call: TRBJ2-2
d_call: TRBD1

cdr3_aa: CASRPYGRGYEQYF
cdr3_nt: TGTGCCAGCAGGCCGTACGGGAGGGGTTACGAGCAGTACTTC
clone_size: .
v_call: TRBV28
j_call: TRBJ2-7
d_call: TRBD2

cdr3_aa: CASSDLAGGSDTQYF
cdr3_nt: TGTGCCAGCAGTGACCTCGCGGGGGGGTCGGATACGCAGTATTTT
clone_size: .
v_call: TRBV6-4
j_call: TRBJ2-3
d_call: TRBD2

cdr3_aa: CATSGGGTSGSRAQYF
cdr3_nt: TGTGCCACCAGTGGAGGCGGGACTAGCGGGAGTAGGGCCCAGTACTTC
clone_size: .
v_call: TRBV24-1
j_call: TRBJ2-5
d_call: TRBD2

cdr3_aa: CASSSGTSRVDTQYF
cdr3_nt: TGTGCCAGCAGCTCAGGGACTAGCAGGGTCGATACGCAGTATTTT
clone_size: .
v_call: TRBV11-3
j_call: TRBJ2-3
d_call: TRBD2

cdr3_aa: CAIIGQGASETQYF
cdr3_nt: TGTGCCATCATAGGACAGGGGGCCTCAGAGACCCAGTACTTC
clone_size: .
v_call: TRBV14
j_call: TRBJ2-5
d_call: TRBD1

cdr3_aa: CASNRDKETQYF
cdr3_nt: TGTGCCAGCAACCGGGACAAGGAGACCCAGTACTTC
clone_size: .
v_call: TRBV12-3/TRBV12-4
j_call: TRBJ2-5
d_call: .

cdr3_aa: CASSAGYEQYF
cdr3_nt: TGTGCCAGCAGCGCGGGTTACGAGCAGTACTTC
clone_size: .
v_call: TRBV9
j_call: TRBJ2-7
d_call: .

cdr3_aa: CASSPPPSGRNNEQFF
cdr3_nt: TGTGCCAGCAGTCCCCCCCCTAGCGGGAGGAACAATGAGCAGTTCTTC
clone_size: .
v_call: TRBV28
j_call: TRBJ2-1
d_call: TRBD2

cdr3_aa: CASKGGDRKNTEAFF
cdr3_nt: TGTGCCAGCAAAGGGGGTGACAGGAAAAACACTGAAGCTTTCTTT
clone_size: .
v_call: TRBV28
j_call: TRBJ1-1
d_call: .

cdr3_aa: CATSRTTGGLTEAFF
cdr3_nt: TGTGCCACCAGCCGGACGACAGGGGGCTTAACTGAAGCTTTCTTT
clone_size: .
v_call: TRBV24-1
j_call: TRBJ1-1
d_call: TRBD1

cdr3_aa: CASSRGLAENGYEQYF
cdr3_nt: TGTGCCAGCAGTAGAGGACTAGCGGAAAACGGCTACGAGCAGTACTTC
clone_size: .
v_call: TRBV9
j_call: TRBJ2-7
d_call: TRBD2

cdr3_aa: CASSFETSGSYEQYF
cdr3_nt: TGTGCCAGCAGCTTCGAGACTAGCGGGAGTTACGAGCAGTACTTC
clone_size: .
v_call: TRBV7-9
j_call: TRBJ2-7
d_call: TRBD2

cdr3_aa: CAWSKRQGFDEQFF
cdr3_nt: TGTGCCTGGAGTAAAAGACAGGGGTTTGATGAGCAGTTCTTC
clone_size: once
v_call: TRBV30
j_call: TRBJ2-1
d_call: TRBD1

cdr3_aa: CASSQSLLGSNSPLHF
cdr3_nt: TGCGCCAGCAGCCAATCTCTTCTCGGGAGTAATTCACCCCTCCACTTT
clone_size: few
v_call: TRBV4-1
j_call: TRBJ1-6
d_call: .

cdr3_aa: CATSDSGLAGSTDTQYF
cdr3_nt: TGTGCCACCAGTGATTCTGGACTAGCGGGAAGCACAGATACGCAGTATTTT
clone_size: .
v_call: TRBV24-1
j_call: TRBJ2-3
d_call: TRBD2